Shown below are 19 T cell receptor beta chains from a single sample sequenced in a study of radiotherapy plus CTLA-4 blockade in lung cancer (dated 2018 in TCRdb). The library was built by means of the immunoSEQ multiplex PCR assay. This is the immuneACCESS table as TCRdb keeps it, with only in-frame sequences that have V and J called. A part of the clones is gone; compared with another copy, unresolved V genes explain less than half, and the rest is unexplained. The sample table contains 85,000 to 90,000 clones; only one count was recorded for less than 80% of them. The top ten clonotypes cover around 15% of the sample. This specimen consisted of peripheral blood, obtained from a patient treated with radiotherapy plus ipilimumab. The receptors come from a human donor with non-small cell lung cancer that progressed on radiotherapy plus ipilimumab.

In its sample, this clone was seen a few times. The CDR3 sequence: CASTVDRGYGYTF. In nucleotides, the CDR3 is TGTGCCAGTACCGTAGACAGGGGATATGGCTACACCTTC. The chain is built from TRBV19 and TRBJ1-2; TRBD1 aligns across 8 bases. Losses at the gene ends were 7 bases for V and 5 bases for J; bases not matched to a gene: 6. This CDR3 is 13 amino acids long. Germline V gene lookup returns CDR1 LNHDA and CDR2 SQIVND (reference sequence).

The chain is built from TRBV6-6 and TRBJ1-1; a weak D match, TRBD1 (5 bases). CDR3 length equals 13 residues. In germline, CDR1 is MNHNY, CDR2 SVGAGI (reference sequence). Trimming left V 7 bases short and J 5 bases short, with 14 bases between. The CDR3 DNA is TGTGCCAGCACCCCGGGGGGGAGGACTGAAGCTTTCTTT. Amino acid sequence: CASTPGGRTEAFF.

In its sample, this clone is medium-sized. This chain's CDR3 is CASALMEGSYEQYF. Written as DNA, the CDR3 is TGTGCCAGTGCTCTTATGGAAGGATCGTACGAGCAGTACTTC. The V call is TRBV28, the J call TRBJ2-7, with D hard to call. Germline-derived CDR1 and CDR2 are MDHEN and SYDVKM. V lost 9 bases to trimming and J lost 4 bases, with 19 bases between them. CDR3 size: 14 residues.

J is TRBJ2-2 and V is TRBV5-1; D is undetermined. The CDR3 extends over 14 amino acids. From germline, CDR1 is SGHRS and CDR2 YFSETQ. Trimming took 4 bases from V and 7 from J, leaving 14 bases between them. CDR3 residues: CASSLGSQLGELFF. CDR3 bases: TGCGCCAGCAGCCTGGGGTCGCAGCTCGGGGAGCTGTTTTTT.

This clone was seen once. The chain carries TRBV9 and TRBJ2-4; tentatively, D is TRBD2 (5 bases). V gave up 4 bases and J gave up 6 bases, with 17 bases separating them. The CDR3 extends over 15 amino acids. CDR1 is SGDLS and CDR2 is YYNGEE in the germline V gene. The CDR3 region has the DNA TGTGCCAGCAGCCCGACGGAATTTCGGGGAAACATTCAGTACTTC. This encodes CASSPTEFRGNIQYF.

This clone was detected only a few times. V is TRBV29-1 and J is TRBJ2-5, with a possible D match to TRBD1 (5 bases). The CDR3 runs to 13 residues. The V gene lost 1 base and the J gene lost 10 bases, with 16 bases spanning the gap. Germline V gene lookup returns CDR1 SQVTM and CDR2 ANQGSEA. In nucleotides, the CDR3 is TGCAGCGTTGAAGGCCCGCGACAGTCAGTCCAGTACTTC. Encoded protein: CSVEGPRQSVQYF.

The chain employs TRBV5-4 and TRBJ1-1; D possibly corresponds to TRBD1 (6 bases). CDR3 length: 14 amino acids. Germline CDR1 reads SGHNT; CDR2 reads YYREEE (reference sequence). Deletions cut 4 bases from V and 4 bases from J, with 14 bases between. In nucleotides, the CDR3 is TGTGCCAGCAGCACTACAGGGAGAGTCACTGAAGCTTTCTTT. Translating gives CASSTTGRVTEAFF.

The J gene is TRBJ1-6, the V gene TRBV28; maybe TRBD1 (5 bases). CDR3 length: 17 amino acids. Trimming removed 7 bases from V and 1 base from J, with 17 bases in between. In germline, CDR1 is MDHEN, CDR2 SYDVKM. The CDR3 protein is CASITAGGESYNSPLHF. CDR3 sequence (DNA): TGTGCCAGCATTACTGCCGGGGGTGAATCCTATAATTCACCCCTCCACTTT.

The rearrangement links TRBV29-1 to TRBJ1-2, with D maybe TRBD1 (5 bases). From germline, CDR1 is SQVTM and CDR2 ANQGSEA. The length of the CDR3 is 11 residues. V gave up 4 bases and J gave up 9 bases, with 12 bases separating them. CDR3 sequence (DNA): TGCAGCGTTGTCAGGGCGGAGAGCTACACCTTC. Translated: CSVVRAESYTF.

The chain is built from TRBV4-3 and TRBJ2-7; no reliable D call. Trimming took off 3 bases at V and 5 bases at J, with 14 bases between the two ends. Germline V gene data show CDR1 as LGHNA and CDR2 as YSLEER. This CDR3 comprises 14 residues. CDR3: CASSHPYGPNEQYF. The DNA for the CDR3 is TGCGCCAGCAGCCATCCCTATGGCCCCAACGAGCAGTACTTC.

The rearrangement joins TRBV11-2 to TRBJ2-5; D may correspond to TRBD1 or TRBD2 (5 bases each). CDR1 is SGHAT, CDR2 FQNNGV, per germline. The CDR3 has 15 residues. V gave up 4 bases and J gave up 9 bases, with 21 bases separating them. This CDR3 reads CASSSVTALRGAQYF. CDR3 DNA: TGTGCCAGCAGCTCAGTAACGGCCCTTAGAGGGGCCCAGTACTTC.

This chain links TRBV15 with TRBJ2-1; 7 bases align to TRBD2. The CDR3 extends over 16 amino acids. Trimming at V came to 0 bases and at J to 3 bases, leaving 5 bases not matched to a gene. Per the germline V gene, CDR1 is LNHNV and CDR2 is YYDKDF (reference sequence). The CDR3 sequence: CATSRDLAEVYNEQFF. The DNA of the CDR3 is TGTGCCACCAGCAGAGATCTAGCGGAAGTCTACAATGAGCAGTTCTTC. Drawing the rest from reference TRBV15 and TRBJ2-1, the complete variable domain is DAMVIQNPRYQVTQFGKPVTLSCSQTLNHNVMYWYQQKSSQAPKLLFHYYDKDFNNEADTPDNFQSRRPNTSFCFLDIRSPGLGDTAMYLCATSRDLAEVYNEQFFGPGTRLTVL.

V and J are TRBV18 and TRBJ1-1; 9 bases fit TRBD1. The germline V gene encodes CDR1 KGHSH and CDR2 LQKENI. The J segment lost 7 bases and the V segment lost 6 bases, leaving 6 bases of the junction unmatched. CDR3 length: 13 residues. In DNA, the CDR3 is TGTGCCAGCTCGCTAGACAGGGGGGGTGAAGCTTTCTTT. Amino acids: CASSLDRGGEAFF.

The chain employs TRBV2 and TRBJ2-3; 11 bases map to TRBD2. The CDR3 length is 17 residues. Germline CDR1 is SNHLY and CDR2 is FYNNEI. V lost 0 bases and J lost 1; bases outside the gene matches: 3. CDR3 DNA: TGTGCCAGCAGTGAAGCTACGACTAGCGGGGGCACAGATACGCAGTATTTT. Residues: CASSEATTSGGTDTQYF.

V and J are TRBV6-1 and TRBJ1-2; D may be TRBD1 (5 bases). In germline, CDR1 is MNHNS, CDR2 SASEGT. Trimming pared 3 bases from V and 5 bases from J, leaving 13 bases between. This CDR3 region has 14 residues. The CDR3 DNA is TGTGCCAGCAGTGATCCGGGGACTGGATATGGCTACACCTTC. The encoded protein is CASSDPGTGYGYTF.

This clone appeared a few times. The rearrangement uses TRBV30 and TRBJ2-5, with 8 nucleotides matching TRBD2. CDR3 length: 15 amino acids. V gave up 5 bases and J gave up 4 bases; unmatched junction bases: 12. Germline V gene sequence: CDR1 GTSNPN, CDR2 SVGIG (reference sequence). The CDR3: CAWGSGRAGVETQYF. The CDR3 DNA reads as TGTGCCTGGGGGAGTGGGCGAGCGGGGGTAGAGACCCAGTACTTC.

The V and J genes are TRBV9 and TRBJ1-2; D call uncertain. Germline V gives CDR1 SGDLS, CDR2 YYNGEE. V lost 9 bases, J lost 0 bases, and 12 bases lay in between. This CDR3 region has 13 residues. The CDR3 spells CANRGEANYGYTF. The CDR3 DNA is TGTGCCAATCGAGGAGAAGCTAACTATGGCTACACCTTC.

This sequence joins TRBV7-3 and TRBJ1-4, with D possibly being TRBD1 (5 bases). Per the germline V gene, CDR1 is SGHTA and CDR2 is FQGTGA. The V end was cut by 3 bases, the J end by 0 bases, with 11 bases between. The CDR3 is 16 amino acids. CDR3 DNA sequence: TGTGCCAGCAGCTTGGGGGGGTCCGCAACTAATGAAAAACTGTTTTTT. Translating it yields CASSLGGSATNEKLFF.

This clone was detected only a few times. The chain couples TRBV6-5 to TRBJ2-7; TRBD1 might be the D (6 bases). Trimming removed 6 bases from V and 3 bases from J, with 12 bases in between. Germline V gene lookup returns CDR1 MNHEY and CDR2 SVGAGI. The CDR3 sequence is 13 residues long. CDR3: CASRDGQYYEQYF. In nucleotides, the CDR3 is TGTGCCAGCAGAGACGGACAGTACTACGAGCAGTACTTC.